The following is a T cell receptor beta chain sequence with its context. Trimming cost V 4 bases and J 6 bases, with 16 bases left between them. This CDR3 has 14 residues. CDR1 is SGDLS, CDR2 YYNGEE, per germline. This sample was taken from a study of blood T cell repertoires in COVID-19. Study-level information: Sites in the United States, Italy and Spain provided acute and convalescent COVID-19 samples.

Participants' own reports of clinical history determined their cohort assignment. The method was immunoSEQ multiplex PCR; TCRdb's version includes in-frame clones alone and lacks a portion of them. Of 150,000 to 200,000 clones in the sample, 80% to 90% were seen once. Sample: PBMCs or T cells enriched from blood (not recorded which). The V call is TRBV9, the J call TRBJ1-1, with D unresolved. The sequence came from a woman in her forties with acute COVID-19. In DNA form, the CDR3 reads TGTGCCAGCAGCCTACACCCAAAGGCGGCTGAAGCTTTCTTT. Protein: CASSLHPKAAEAFF.